This T cell receptor (beta chain) was profiled in a study of graft-versus-host responses after intestinal transplantation. Whole-study context: All recipients were transplanted with multivisceral, liver-intestinal, or isolated intestinal grafts. Every recipient had anti-thymocyte globulin induction and 2 to 4 years of tacrolimus plus steroids.

Clones were sequenced by immunoSEQ multiplex PCR, and TCRdb holds only the in-frame ones, with some missing. Here the sample spans over 40,000 clones, 85% to 95% being singletons. General study findings and limits: GvH clones were identified in recipient marrow, with some first appearing in ileum or blood.

On this clone: Antigen: not known.

Germline CDR1 reads SGHNT; CDR2 reads YYREEE (reference sequence). The CDR3 runs 15 residues. With 0 bases clipped from V and 4 bases from J, the junction kept 4 bases outside the gene matches. The TCR sequence derives from a human patient who received an intestinal transplant, so some T cells may come from the graft donor. The starting material was PBMCs, obtained around 790 days after a first intestinal transplant, on the day of a second. This chain links TRBV5-4 with TRBJ2-3, with 8 bases lining up with TRBD1. CDR3 sequence reads: CASSLGTGSADTQYF. The CDR3 DNA is TGTGCCAGCAGCTTGGGGACAGGGTCTGCAGATACGCAGTATTTT.